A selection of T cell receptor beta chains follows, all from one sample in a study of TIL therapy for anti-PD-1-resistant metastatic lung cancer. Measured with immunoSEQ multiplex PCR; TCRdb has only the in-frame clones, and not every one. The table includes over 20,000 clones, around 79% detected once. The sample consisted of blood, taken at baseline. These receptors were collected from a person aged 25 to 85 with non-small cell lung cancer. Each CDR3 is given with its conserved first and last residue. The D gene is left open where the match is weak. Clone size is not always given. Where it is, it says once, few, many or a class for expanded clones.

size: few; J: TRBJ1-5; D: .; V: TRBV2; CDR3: CASSEMVQVSRQPQHF; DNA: TGTGCCAGCAGTGAAATGGTACAGGTCTCTCGACAGCCCCAGCATTTT
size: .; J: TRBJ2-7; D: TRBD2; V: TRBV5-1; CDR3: CASSQRTSGGDEQYF; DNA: TGCGCCAGCAGCCAACGGACTAGCGGGGGGGACGAGCAGTACTTC
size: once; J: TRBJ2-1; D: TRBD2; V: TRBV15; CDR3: CATSRAGTSTNEQFF; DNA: TGTGCCACCAGCAGAGCCGGGACTAGTACGAATGAGCAGTTCTTC
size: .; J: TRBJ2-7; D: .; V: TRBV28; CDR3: CASTSTVSYEQYF; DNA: TGTGCCAGCACCTCGACAGTTTCCTACGAGCAGTACTTC
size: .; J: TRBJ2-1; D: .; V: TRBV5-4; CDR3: CASSLDGTTYNEQFF; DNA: TGTGCCAGCAGCTTGGACGGGACAACCTACAATGAGCAGTTCTTC
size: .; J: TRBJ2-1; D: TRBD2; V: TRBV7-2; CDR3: CASSPDSGRASNEQFF; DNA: TGTGCCAGCAGCCCAGATAGCGGGAGGGCCAGCAATGAGCAGTTCTTC
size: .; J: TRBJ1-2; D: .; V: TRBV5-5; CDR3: CASSLAARLDYGYTF; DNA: TGTGCCAGCAGCTTGGCTGCCAGGCTAGACTATGGCTACACCTTC
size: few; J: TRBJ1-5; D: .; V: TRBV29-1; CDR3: CSVAQGLSNQPQHF; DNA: TGCAGCGTTGCCCAGGGGCTAAGCAATCAGCCCCAGCATTTT
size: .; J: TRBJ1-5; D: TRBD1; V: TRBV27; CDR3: CASSFEGARNQPQHF; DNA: TGTGCCAGCAGTTTCGAGGGGGCGCGCAATCAGCCCCAGCATTTT
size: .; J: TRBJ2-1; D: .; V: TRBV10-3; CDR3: CAISRRDSNEQFF; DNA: TGTGCCATCAGCCGACGGGACTCCAATGAGCAGTTCTTC
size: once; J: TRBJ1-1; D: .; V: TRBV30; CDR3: CAWRGALGVVTEAFF; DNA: TGTGCCTGGAGGGGTGCACTTGGGGTCGTCACTGAAGCTTTCTTT
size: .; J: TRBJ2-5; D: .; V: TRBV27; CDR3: CASSLSTGGRETQYF; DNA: TGTGCCAGCAGTTTATCGACGGGGGGCCGAGAGACCCAGTACTTC
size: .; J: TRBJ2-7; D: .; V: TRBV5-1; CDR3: CASSLAGLTEQYF; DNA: TGCGCCAGCAGCTTGGCAGGACTAACTGAGCAGTACTTC
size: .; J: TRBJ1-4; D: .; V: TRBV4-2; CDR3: CASSQGTQDEKLFF; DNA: TGTGCCAGCAGCCAAGGGACACAGGATGAAAAACTGTTTTTT
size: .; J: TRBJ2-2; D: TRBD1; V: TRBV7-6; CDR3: CASSLVLSGTDQPNTGELFF; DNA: TGTGCCAGCAGCTTAGTGTTATCCGGGACAGACCAACCGAACACCGGGGAGCTGTTTTTT
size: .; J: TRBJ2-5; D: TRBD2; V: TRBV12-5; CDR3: CASAIGLAGRETQYF; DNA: TGTGCTAGTGCCATTGGACTAGCGGGGAGGGAGACCCAGTACTTC
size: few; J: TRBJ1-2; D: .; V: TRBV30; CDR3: CAWSVQANYGYTF; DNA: TGTGCCTGGAGTGTACAGGCAAACTATGGCTACACCTTC